The 10 T cell receptor beta chains given below trace back to one sample, sequenced in a study of T cells in Graves' hyperthyroidism and ophthalmopathy. Regions amplified from RNA transcripts were the TCR beta CDR3 regions. The TCR CDR3 first-round RT-PCR relied on the HTBI primer set. TCRdb re-analysed the multiplex PCR reads in MiXCR, keeping a single row per CDR3 protein. The sample carries about 600,000 distinct CDR3 sequences, 14% recorded once. Material for sequencing was blood. Receptors originate from a woman between 18 and 30 years old with Graves' ophthalmopathy.

V and J are TRBV7-9 and TRBJ1-2; 7 nucleotides agree with TRBD1. Germline trimming cut 6 bases from V and 3 bases from J; bases unmatched to any gene: 7. Germline CDR1 is SEHNR and CDR2 is FQNEAQ (reference sequence). The CDR3 is made up of 14 amino acids. DNA for the CDR3: TGTGCCAGCAGGCCAGCCGGGACAGACTATGGCTACACCTTC. Its protein is CASRPAGTDYGYTF.

This clonotype was observed at least ten times. In DNA, the CDR3 is TGTGCCAGCAGCACAGGGTCCTCTGGAAACACCATATATTTT. Amino acids: CASSTGSSGNTIYF. The J gene is TRBJ1-3, the V gene TRBV12-3 or TRBV12-4; possibly TRBD1 for D (6 bases). The CDR3 extends over 14 amino acids. The V gene lost 6 bases and the J gene lost 0 bases, with 9 bases spanning the gap.

The rearrangement links TRBV30 to TRBJ1-1; D ambiguous. CDR1 GTSNPN and CDR2 SVGIG come from the germline V gene (reference sequence). Trimming removed 3 bases at V and 3 bases at J, with 11 bases between. This CDR3 comprises 13 residues. CDR3 residues: CAWRWRGYTEAFF. CDR3 in DNA: TGTGCCTGGAGATGGCGGGGATACACTGAAGCTTTCTTT.

This clonotype was detected many times. The chain uses TRBV9 and TRBJ2-2; 7 bases agree with TRBD1. From germline, CDR1 is SGDLS and CDR2 YYNGEE. The junction had 1 base not matched to a gene; V was cut back by 5 bases and J by 6 bases. This CDR3 is 12 amino acids long. The DNA for the CDR3 is TGTGCCAGCAGTGACAGGGCCGGGGAGCTGTTTTTT. This translates into CASSDRAGELFF.

The rearrangement joins TRBV9 to TRBJ2-2, with D unresolved. The V gene's germline CDR1 is SGDLS and CDR2 YYNGEE. The ends were cut back, 6 bases at V and 6 bases at J, with 12 bases in the middle. The CDR3 runs 13 residues. The CDR3 coding sequence is TGTGCCAGCAAAGGGTCTCGGGCCGGGGAGCTGTTTTTT. Its protein product is CASKGSRAGELFF.

Of note for this clonotype: A read error may explain this, as a much larger clone is one base away. The chain uses TRBV28 and TRBJ2-3; D is possibly TRBD1 (5 bases). CDR1 is MDHEN and CDR2 is SYDVKM in the germline V gene. The length of the CDR3 is 15 residues. The CDR3, as DNA: TGTGCCTGCAGCCCGACGCCGCAGGGTGCAGATACGCAGTATTTT. This codes for CACSPTPQGADTQYF.

The chain recombines TRBV6-1 with TRBJ1-2; D possibly corresponds to TRBD1 (6 bases). The CDR3 is made up of 14 amino acids. The V gene lost 6 bases and the J gene lost 1 base, with 12 bases spanning the gap. Germline CDR1 reads MNHNS; CDR2 reads SASEGT. CDR3 DNA sequence: TGTGCCAGCAGACTCAGGGGAAGTAACTATGGCTACACCTTC. Protein sequence: CASRLRGSNYGYTF.

This clonotype was seen repeatedly, ten times or more. The chain links TRBV6-2 or TRBV6-3 to TRBJ1-2; 10 bases match TRBD1. V dropped 6 bases and J dropped 0; count of bases not matched to a gene: 10. Germline loops: CDR1 MNHEY, CDR2 SVGEGT. The CDR3 extends over 17 amino acids. The CDR3 sequence is CASSPDRGLQANYGYTF. In nucleotides, the CDR3 is TGTGCCAGCAGCCCAGACAGGGGGCTTCAAGCTAACTATGGCTACACCTTC.

In its sample, this clonotype was seen many times. CDR3: CASSYSWGYEGYGYTF. In nucleotides, the CDR3 is TGTGCCAGCAGTTACTCTTGGGGGTATGAGGGCTATGGCTACACCTTC. This chain connects TRBV6-5 to TRBJ1-2, with D maybe TRBD1 (5 bases). The CDR3 contains 16 residues. Germline CDR1 reads MNHEY; CDR2 reads SVGAGI. V was cut by 0 bases and J by 4 bases, with 15 bases left in between.

This clonotype was found many times. The V gene is TRBV2, the J gene TRBJ2-2, with 10 nucleotides matching TRBD1. The CDR3 has 16 residues. V shed 5 bases and J 3 bases; nucleotides not matched to a gene: 6. Germline V gene sequence: CDR1 SNHLY, CDR2 FYNNEI. CDR3 DNA: TGTGCCAGCAGTATGACAGGGGGCTCGTACACCGGGGAGCTGTTTTTT. Its translation: CASSMTGGSYTGELFF.